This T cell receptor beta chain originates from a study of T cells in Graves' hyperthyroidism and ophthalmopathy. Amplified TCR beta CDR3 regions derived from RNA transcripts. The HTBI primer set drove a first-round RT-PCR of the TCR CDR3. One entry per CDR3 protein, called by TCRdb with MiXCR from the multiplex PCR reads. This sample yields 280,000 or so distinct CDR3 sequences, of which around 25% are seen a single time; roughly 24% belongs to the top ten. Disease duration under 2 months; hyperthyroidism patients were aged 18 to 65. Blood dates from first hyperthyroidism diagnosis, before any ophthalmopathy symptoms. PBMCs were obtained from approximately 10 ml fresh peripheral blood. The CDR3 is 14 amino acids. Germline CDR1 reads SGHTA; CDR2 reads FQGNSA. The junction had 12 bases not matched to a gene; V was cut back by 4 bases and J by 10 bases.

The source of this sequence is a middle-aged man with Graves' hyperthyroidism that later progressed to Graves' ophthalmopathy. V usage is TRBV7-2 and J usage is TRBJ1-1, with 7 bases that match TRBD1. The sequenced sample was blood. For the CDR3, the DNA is TGTGCCAGCAGCTACCAGGGGGACCCTAAGGGAGCTTTCTTT. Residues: CASSYQGDPKGAFF.